The TCR beta chain described here comes from a study of blood T cell repertoires in COVID-19. This clone turned up a few times. Clones were sequenced by immunoSEQ multiplex PCR, and TCRdb holds only the in-frame ones, with some missing. The repertoire holds under 350,000 clones, with around 86% as singletons. The V gene's germline CDR1 is SEHNR and CDR2 FQNEAQ (reference sequence). Trimming took 2 bases from V and 4 from J, leaving 11 bases between them. There are 14 residues in the CDR3. The chain couples TRBV7-9 to TRBJ1-1; no reliable D call. Sequenced sample: peripheral blood. The source is an older man with acute or convalescent COVID-19. As DNA, the CDR3 is TGTGCCAGCAGCTTAAGGAGGGCGGGCACTGAAGCTTTCTTT. Its translation: CASSLRRAGTEAFF.